These 5 T cell receptor beta chains were all obtained from the same sample, sequenced in a study of T cell changes during pregnancy in multiple sclerosis (dated by TCRdb to the late 2010s). The receptor library was made with the immunoSEQ multiplex PCR assay. The immuneACCESS repertoire file appears here via TCRdb, limited to in-frame rearrangements. These files lack a portion of the clones; in checked studies, under half of the deficit traces to unresolved V genes, and the cause of the others is not known. The sample table contains around 75,000 clones; only one count was recorded for 91% of them. The ten largest clones represent roughly 0.29% of the sample. The sequencing used CD4+ T cells from peripheral blood mononuclear cells, collected in the third trimester of pregnancy. These receptors originate from a female donor in good health, enrolled as a control in a pregnancy study.

This clone was observed a handful of times. This rearrangement joins TRBV2 to TRBJ1-5, with 7 bases fitting TRBD1. This CDR3 has 14 amino acids. V lost 5 bases, J lost 5 bases, and 6 bases stayed unmatched. Germline V gene lookup returns CDR1 SNHLY and CDR2 FYNNEI. DNA of the CDR3: TGTGCCAGCAGTACGGACAGGTACTATCAGCCCCAGCATTTT. This sequence encodes CASSTDRYYQPQHF.

The genes are TRBV9 and TRBJ2-7, with a possible D match to TRBD1 (5 bases). V was trimmed by 4 bases and J by 6 bases, leaving 17 bases between them. CDR1 is SGDLS, CDR2 YYNGEE, per germline. CDR3 length: 14 residues. Written as DNA, the CDR3 is TGTGCCAGCAGCACAAACCTGGGGCCGGCCGAGCAGTACTTC. Translating gives CASSTNLGPAEQYF. The whole variable domain, remainder taken from reference TRBV9 and TRBJ2-7, is DSGVTQTPKHLITATGQRVTLRCSPRSGDLSVYWYQQSLDQGLQFLIQYYNGEERAKGNILERFSAQQFPDLHSELNLSSLELGDSALYFCASSTNLGPAEQYFGPGTRLTVT.

The chain uses TRBV7-2 and TRBJ1-6; 8 bases are shared with TRBD1. V lost 5 bases and J lost 5; bases outside the gene matches: 8. Germline CDR1 is SGHTA and CDR2 is FQGNSA. The CDR3 loop spans 16 amino acids. This chain's CDR3 is CASSNLGQGDNSPLHF. The CDR3 nucleotides are TGTGCCAGCAGCAATTTAGGACAGGGCGATAATTCACCCCTCCACTTT.

The V gene is TRBV2, the J gene TRBJ2-1, with D hard to call. Trimming took off 2 bases at V and 15 bases at J, with 11 bases between the two ends. Germline V gene sequence: CDR1 SNHLY, CDR2 FYNNEI. The CDR3 has 11 amino acids. The CDR3 DNA follows: TGTGCCAGCAGTGAATTGAATCCGGTGTTCTTC. As protein: CASSELNPVFF.

The genes are TRBV6-5 and TRBJ2-7, with unresolved D. Germline assignment: CDR1 MNHEY and CDR2 SVGAGI. There are 13 residues in the CDR3. Between the trimmed V and J ends, which lost 7 bases and 3 bases, there was a span of 13 bases. The CDR3 coding sequence is TGTGCCAGCACCAACGGCAGGTACTACGAGCAGTACTTC. Amino acid sequence: CASTNGRYYEQYF.